This T cell receptor (beta chain) comes out of a study of glioma-infiltrating T cells after dendritic cell vaccination. Turning to the study itself: Patients had newly diagnosed or recurrent glioblastoma and received dendritic cell vaccines.

The length of the CDR3 is 13 residues. CDR1 and CDR2 from the germline V gene are MGHRA and YSYEKL. V was shortened by 1 base and J by 5 bases, with 8 bases between the two germline ends. General study findings and limits: TCR clonality showed no direct relationship with survival.

In the case of this clone: Its antigen is not identified.

The PCR used 60 V beta and 13 J beta primers. The repertoire was sequenced with immunoSEQ multiplex PCR; TCRdb's copy has only in-frame clones and lacks some. The sample shows tens of thousands of clones, roughly 90% of them seen only once. The TCR was taken from a human donor with glioblastoma. The sample in question was blood, obtained before dendritic cell vaccination. The chain links TRBV4-1 to TRBJ2-5; no clear D. The CDR3 bases are TGCGCCAGCAGCCAAGGCCAACTGGAGACCCAGTACTTC. Protein product: CASSQGQLETQYF.